This T cell receptor beta chain was sequenced during a study of shared clonotypes between healthy human individuals (dated by TCRdb to 2018 to 2020). Concerning the study at large: Two women and a few men aged 18 to 49 years were included in the cohort. For each donor, CD4 naive and CD4 memory were each given three plates, CD8 naive was given two plates, and CD8 memory was given one plate. The study deeply sequenced blood TCR repertoires of five healthy adults to estimate repertoire size and the extent of clonotype sharing between individuals. To increase sequencing depth and limit assay-specific biases, TCR repertoire library preparation and sequencing were carried out by different laboratories using diverse techniques. Leukapheresis yielded between about 0.85 and 10 billion PBMCs per donor. The investigation overall reported the following: About 5% of naive CD4, approximately 3.7% of naive CD8, 2% to 2.5% of memory CD4, and 0.35% to 0.5% of memory CD8 clonotypes were shared across several donors. The small number of donors limited the genetic and exposure-history diversity represented. Compared with non-shared clonotypes, clonotypes shared by all four sorted-subset donors had higher generation probabilities. Pairwise subsampling led to the expectation that sequencing depth would affect the degree of clonotype sharing among donors. Naive subsets generally had larger estimated clonotype richness than memory subsets. Rarefaction of sorted-subset datasets indicated incomplete sequencing despite the large sequencing depth. Only blood was sampled, and tissue TCR repertoires likely differ from those in blood.

This clone showed up just once. The antigen it recognizes is unknown. Base qualities are not at hand, and no much larger clone is one base apart. CD8 naive samples were CD45RO-negative cells positively selected for CCR7, giving a CD45RA+CCR7+ population that excluded TemRA cells. Donors were healthy HIV-negative adults with no recently reported acute infections or vaccinations. Every donor was a Caucasian adult residing in Nashville, Tennessee, USA. Blood was obtained by leukapheresis, after which PBMCs were separated by Ficoll-Histopaque density gradient centrifugation and cryopreserved in liquid nitrogen vapor phase. Analytical flow cytometry was used to check the purity and quantity of each magnetically sorted T cell population. Genomic DNA was isolated from every sorted fraction and measured by UV absorbance on a Nanodrop 2000c. Using the deep immunoSEQ assay, multiplex PCR amplified TCR CDR3 regions from genomic DNA. Genomic DNA extracted from each cell subset was distributed evenly over all wells of several immunoSEQ 96-well plates, and each plate served as one replicate. For sorted subsets, about 200 ng genomic DNA, equal to tens of thousands of T cell genomes, was loaded into each replicate PCR. The purified libraries were quantified using a Qubit 3.0 fluorometer, sized with a Bioanalyzer 2100, and then quantified again using the KAPA Library Quantification kit. Each immunoSEQ 96-well plate was sequenced on its own single-read 150-cycle Illumina NextSeq 550 flow cell. The original pipeline was this. The immunoSEQ output contained only junctional sequences without quality scores, so filtering could not match that applied to full-length reads. To assign V/J genes and CDR3, sequences were annotated using PyIR, a Python wrapper for IgBLAST v1.9, with IMGT germline references. Reads with weak V/J assignments (E-value above 1e-6), missing CDR3, stop codons, out-of-frame junctions, or ambiguous translated residues were removed. V3J clonotypes were defined as sequences sharing an identical inferred V gene, J gene, and CDR3 amino acid sequence. To compute the percentage overlap between repertoires, the number of shared unique clonotypes was divided by the size of the smaller repertoire. Repertoire richness was assessed with RTK rarefaction, the Chao1 estimator, and Recon v2.1 estimates of unobserved clonotypes. Generation probabilities were computed with OLGA for all TCRbeta clonotypes obtained by the gDNA method from four donors. TCRdb stores this immuneACCESS table with in-frame sequences only. Part of the clones is absent; in the studies checked, under half of the shortfall reflects unresolved V genes, and no reason is known for the rest. Clone size and V and J calls were adopted from that table, with D and trimming inferred from the DNA. The sample data list around 2,100,000 clones, and about 95% of these were observed just once. The top ten constitute 0.95% to 1.5% of the sample.

The TCR originated in a man aged 18 to 30 in good health. The material sequenced was naive CD8+ T cells sorted from blood. Reading the label with the study, this specimen's cell subset or site is: CD45RA+CCR7+.

CDR3 reads: CASSQAGVPGEKLFF. The nucleotide sequence is given as TGCGCCAGCAGCCAGGCCGGGGTACCGGGTGAAAAACTGTTTTTT. The rearranged chain carries TRBV4-1 and TRBJ1-4; no D gene is confidently identified. CDR1 MGHRA and CDR2 YSYEKL are derived from the germline V gene. Trimming removed 3 bases from V and 7 bases from J, leaving 15 bases between the germline ends. The CDR3 measures 15 amino acids from cysteine to phenylalanine. The entry retains the CDR3 DNA only, 45 bases that are in frame from base 1.